Listed here is a single T cell receptor (beta chain). Trimming stripped 3 bases from V and 7 bases from J, with 13 bases between. CDR3 length: 13 residues. Per germline, CDR1 LNHDA and CDR2 SQIVND (reference sequence). The sample belongs to a study of blood T cell repertoires in COVID-19. Looking at the study overall: There were acute and convalescent COVID-19 samples, and they came from the United States, Italy and Spain. The analysed material was cDNA or gDNA that came from T cells, B-cell-depleted T cells, or PBMCs.

The Seattle patients joined while their infection was active and were tracked longitudinally afterward. The data were produced by immunoSEQ multiplex PCR, yet TCRdb's version contains in-frame clones alone and is incomplete. Counted here are some 350,000 clones, 80% to 90% occurring once; the ten biggest clones make up about 2.9%. Input material: peripheral blood. This TCR derives from a woman aged 30 to 39 with COVID-19, enrolled during active disease. The chain couples TRBV19 to TRBJ2-7; possible D gene TRBD2, 5 bases. Here the CDR3 DNA reads TGTGCCAGTAGTATTGGACTGGATAGGGAGCAGTACTTC. Its translation is CASSIGLDREQYF.